This TCR beta chain was sequenced in a study of spatial heterogeneity in lung cancer. Trimming left V 4 bases short and J 6 bases short, with 16 bases between. The CDR3 runs to 14 residues. Germline V gives CDR1 SNHLY, CDR2 FYNNEI. Whole-study findings and limits: Counts that tracked tumor mutation counts were those of expanded intratumoral alpha and beta TCRs.

Regarding time point: sample taken at primary tumor resection. Donors were 72 untreated early-stage non-small cell lung cancer patients. Unsorted whole RNA samples from tumor, nontumor lung or frozen PBMC were sequenced. Unique molecular identifiers tagged every individual TCR cDNA molecule. TCRdb re-called the 5' RACE reads through MiXCR, storing one row per CDR3 protein. This sample has 15,000 to 20,000 distinct CDR3 sequences, with 7.5% found just once. This clonotype was counted at least ten times. Its matching antigen is unknown. The sample here was lung tumor tissue, taken at surgery. The clonotype was recovered from a male donor with early-stage non-small cell lung cancer. The chain carries TRBV2 and TRBJ2-7, with a weak D call TRBD2 (7 bases). This chain's CDR3 is CASSVRGAGSEQYF. The CDR3 nucleotides are TGTGCCAGCAGTGTACGGGGGGCAGGAAGCGAGCAGTACTTC.